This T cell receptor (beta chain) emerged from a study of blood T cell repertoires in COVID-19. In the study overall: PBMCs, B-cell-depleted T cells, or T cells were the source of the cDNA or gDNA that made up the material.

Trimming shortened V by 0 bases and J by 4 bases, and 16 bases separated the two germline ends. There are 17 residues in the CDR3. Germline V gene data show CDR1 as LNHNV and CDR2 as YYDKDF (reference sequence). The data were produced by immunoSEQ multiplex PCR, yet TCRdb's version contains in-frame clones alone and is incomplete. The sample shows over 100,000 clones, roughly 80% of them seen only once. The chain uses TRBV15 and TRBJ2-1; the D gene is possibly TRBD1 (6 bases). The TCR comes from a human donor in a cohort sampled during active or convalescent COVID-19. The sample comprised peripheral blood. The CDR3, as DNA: TGTGCCACCAGCAGAGATGGTCGGGACACCCCATACAATGAGCAGTTCTTC. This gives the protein CATSRDGRDTPYNEQFF. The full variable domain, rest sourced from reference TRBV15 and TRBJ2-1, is DAMVIQNPRYQVTQFGKPVTLSCSQTLNHNVMYWYQQKSSQAPKLLFHYYDKDFNNEADTPDNFQSRRPNTSFCFLDIRSPGLGDTAMYLCATSRDGRDTPYNEQFFGPGTRLTVL.